The rows below give T cell receptor beta chains drawn from one sample of a study of T cells in Graves' hyperthyroidism and ophthalmopathy. MiXCR, applied by TCRdb to the multiplex PCR reads, yields one record per CDR3 protein. In the table there are a few hundred thousand distinct CDR3 sequences, approximately 15% of which are singletons. Material for sequencing was blood. The origin of the receptors is a woman aged 40 to 50 with Graves' ophthalmopathy. Both conserved end residues are part of each CDR3. Each record gives: D gene, J gene, V gene, CDR3 protein. The D gene is left open where the match is weak.

NA,TRBJ1-1,TRBV6-1,CASTPGNEVPEAFF
TRBD2,TRBJ2-2,TRBV7-9,CASTTSPQRDEGTGELFF
TRBD2,TRBJ2-1,TRBV4-1,CASSQELGGTYNEQFF
NA,TRBJ2-2,TRBV6-5,CASSFRTISGELFF
TRBD2,TRBJ2-2,TRBV5-4,CASSGGLAGINTGELFF
TRBD1,TRBJ2-1,TRBV20-1,CSATLIIRRGPNEQFF
NA,TRBJ2-3,TRBV7-6,CASSLLPGGGGDTQYF
NA,TRBJ2-6,TRBV28,CASSLSGSHSGANVLTF
TRBD2,TRBJ2-5,TRBV15,CATSRDSAGDSETQYF
TRBD2,TRBJ2-2,TRBV6-1,CASRGLAGDITGELFF
NA,TRBJ1-4,TRBV19,CASSIMGGDNEKLFF
NA,TRBJ1-1,TRBV13,CASSQGTPREAFF
TRBD2,TRBJ2-7,TRBV6-1,CASSGLAGATYEQYF
NA,TRBJ1-1,TRBV3-1,CASSQVLGWTEAFF
NA,TRBJ1-1,TRBV10-1,CASSALGRTEAFF
NA,TRBJ1-1,TRBV28,CASSLQGTEAFF
TRBD2,TRBJ2-7,TRBV3-1,CASSQGGRREFYSYEQYF
NA,TRBJ2-5,TRBV11-3,CASSSGGGKTQYF
TRBD2,TRBJ2-7,TRBV10-2,CATESGGTTYEQYF
NA,TRBJ2-5,TRBV20-1,CSARDTGKETQYF
TRBD2,TRBJ2-5,TRBV18,CASSPPASGRETQYF
NA,TRBJ1-1,TRBV20-1,CSAMAGSTEAFF